This T cell receptor beta chain stems from a study of T-cell memory formation after mild COVID-19. As for the study in general: The two donors had largely donor-specific TCR clusters. Study-wide results and caveats: CD4+ clones that contracted lay mainly in CM and EM; CD8+ ones lay in EMRA. Clones from the second wave (peaking day 37) had unconfirmed SARS-CoV-2 specificity.

Regarding this clonotype: The antigen is unknown.

Each CDR3 protein is one row after TCRdb ran MiXCR on the 5' RACE reads. Altogether fewer than 550,000 distinct CDR3 sequences are present, around 19% being singletons, with the ten largest covering roughly 8%. The sample was PBMCs or a T cell subset sorted from them (not recorded which). The sequence derives from an adult woman who had mild COVID-19 (a few samples of this study predate the infection). Cell type and time point are not known.

The CDR3 protein is CSAPTSGSWQETQYF. The CDR3 coding sequence is TGCAGTGCTCCGACTAGCGGGAGTTGGCAAGAGACCCAGTACTTC. The V gene is TRBV20-1, the J gene TRBJ2-5; 12 nucleotides align to TRBD2. CDR3 length: 15 residues. CDR1 is DFQATT and CDR2 is SNEGSKA in the germline V gene (reference sequence). Unmatched junction bases numbered 6, after V lost 5 bases and J lost 2 bases.